This T cell receptor beta chain was identified in a study of spatial heterogeneity in lung cancer. In its sample, this clonotype was seen many times. Described time point: sample taken at primary tumor resection. Germline CDR1 and CDR2: MNHNY and SVGAGI (reference sequence). Trimming left V 6 bases short and J 7 bases short, with 13 bases between. The CDR3 runs to 13 residues. TCRdb called the 5' RACE reads again in MiXCR, with one record for every CDR3 protein. Altogether about 48,000 distinct CDR3 sequences are present, 5.3% being singletons, with the ten largest covering roughly 11%. The source is a male donor with early-stage non-small cell lung cancer. The V gene is TRBV6-6, the J gene TRBJ1-5; D perhaps matches TRBD1 (5 bases). This specimen was PBMCs, taken at surgery. This CDR3 is CASSLDSRQPQHF. CDR3 coding DNA: TGTGCCAGCAGCCTTGACAGCAGGCAGCCCCAGCATTTT.